This T cell receptor beta chain derives from a study of blood T cell repertoires in COVID-19. Overall study context: From the United States, Italy and Spain came samples of acute and convalescent COVID-19. T cells, B-cell-depleted T cells, or PBMCs supplied cDNA or gDNA.

Under the authors' procedure: Reference gene primer amplification yielded estimated nucleated cell counts. Libraries were prepared by immunoSEQ multiplex PCR; TCRdb keeps only in-frame clonotypes and omits some of them. V and J calls and clone size are given by that table; D and trimming were obtained from the DNA. The data show about 96,000 clones, around 80% seen once. The CDR3 runs to 17 residues. J lost 5 bases, V lost 7 bases, and 17 bases had no gene match. V usage is TRBV23-1 and J usage is TRBJ1-5; 7 positions match TRBD1. TRBV23-1 is given ORF status, its function remaining uncertain. The clonotype was recovered from a man aged 50 to 60 who had recovered from COVID-19. Sequencing was carried out using peripheral blood. The CDR3 loop is CASTHWGRDRGDQPQHF. CDR3 DNA sequence: TGCGCCAGCACCCACTGGGGACGGGACAGAGGAGATCAGCCCCAGCATTTT.